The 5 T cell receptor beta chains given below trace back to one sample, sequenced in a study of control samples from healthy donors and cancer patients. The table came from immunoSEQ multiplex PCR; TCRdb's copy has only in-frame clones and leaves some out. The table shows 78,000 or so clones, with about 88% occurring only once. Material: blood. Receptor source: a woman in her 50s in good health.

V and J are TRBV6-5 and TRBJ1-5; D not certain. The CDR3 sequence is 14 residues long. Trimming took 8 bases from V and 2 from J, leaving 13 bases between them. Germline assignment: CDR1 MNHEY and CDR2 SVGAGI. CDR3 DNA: TGTGCCAGCGGTCAGGACGCGGGCAATCAGCCCCAGCATTTT. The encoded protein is CASGQDAGNQPQHF.

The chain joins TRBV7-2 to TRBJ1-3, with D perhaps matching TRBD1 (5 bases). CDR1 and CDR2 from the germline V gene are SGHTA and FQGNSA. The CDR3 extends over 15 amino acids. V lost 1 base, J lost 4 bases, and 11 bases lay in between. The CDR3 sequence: CASSLEGKWGNTIYF. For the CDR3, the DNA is TGTGCCAGCAGCTTAGAGGGGAAGTGGGGAAACACCATATATTTT.

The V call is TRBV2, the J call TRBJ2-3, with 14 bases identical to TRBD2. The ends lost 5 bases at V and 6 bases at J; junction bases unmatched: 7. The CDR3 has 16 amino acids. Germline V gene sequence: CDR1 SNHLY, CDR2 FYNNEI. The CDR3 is CASSWTSGGQGDTQYF. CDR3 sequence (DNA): TGTGCCAGCAGTTGGACTAGCGGGGGGCAGGGGGATACGCAGTATTTT.

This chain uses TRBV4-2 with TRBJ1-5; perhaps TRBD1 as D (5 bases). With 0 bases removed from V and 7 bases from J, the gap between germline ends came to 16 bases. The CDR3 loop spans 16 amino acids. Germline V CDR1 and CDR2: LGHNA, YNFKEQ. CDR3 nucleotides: TGTGCCAGCAGCCAAGATTATGGGCAGGGCGGGCAGCCCCAGCATTTT. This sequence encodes CASSQDYGQGGQPQHF.

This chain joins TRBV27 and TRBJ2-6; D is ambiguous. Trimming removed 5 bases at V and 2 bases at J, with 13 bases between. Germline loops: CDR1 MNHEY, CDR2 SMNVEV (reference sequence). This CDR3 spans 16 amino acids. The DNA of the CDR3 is TGTGCCAGCAGTCTTACAGTGACGGCTGGGGCCAACGTCCTGACTTTC. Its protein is CASSLTVTAGANVLTF.